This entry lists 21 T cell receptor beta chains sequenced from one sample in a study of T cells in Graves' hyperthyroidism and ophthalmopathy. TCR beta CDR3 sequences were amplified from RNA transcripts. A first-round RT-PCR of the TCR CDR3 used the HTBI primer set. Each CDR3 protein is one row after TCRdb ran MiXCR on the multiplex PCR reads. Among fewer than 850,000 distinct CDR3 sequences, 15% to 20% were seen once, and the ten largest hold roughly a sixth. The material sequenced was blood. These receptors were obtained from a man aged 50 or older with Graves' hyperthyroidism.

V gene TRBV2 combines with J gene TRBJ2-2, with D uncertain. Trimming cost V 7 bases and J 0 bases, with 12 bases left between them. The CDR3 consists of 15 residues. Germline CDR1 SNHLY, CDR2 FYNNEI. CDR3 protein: CASKLVAANTGELFF. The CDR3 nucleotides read TGTGCCAGCAAGTTGGTTGCGGCGAACACCGGGGAGCTGTTTTTT.

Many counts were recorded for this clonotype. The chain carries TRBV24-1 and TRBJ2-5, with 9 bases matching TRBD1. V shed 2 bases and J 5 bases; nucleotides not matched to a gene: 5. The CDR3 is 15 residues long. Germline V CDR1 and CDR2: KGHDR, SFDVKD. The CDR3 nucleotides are TGTGCCACCAGTGATTCGGGACAGGGACTGGAGACCCAGTACTTC. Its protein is CATSDSGQGLETQYF.

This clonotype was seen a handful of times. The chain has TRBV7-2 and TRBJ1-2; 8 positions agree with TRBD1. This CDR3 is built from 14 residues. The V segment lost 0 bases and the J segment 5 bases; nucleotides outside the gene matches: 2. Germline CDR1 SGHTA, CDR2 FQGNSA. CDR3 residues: CASSLARTGYGYTF. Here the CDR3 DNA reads TGTGCCAGCAGCTTAGCTCGGACAGGGTATGGCTACACCTTC. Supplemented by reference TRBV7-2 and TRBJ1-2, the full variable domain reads GAGVSQSPSNKVTEKGKDVELRCDPISGHTALYWYRQSLGQGLEFLIYFQGNSAPDKSGLPSDRFSAERTGGSVSTLTIQRTQQEDSAVYLCASSLARTGYGYTFGSGTRLTVV.

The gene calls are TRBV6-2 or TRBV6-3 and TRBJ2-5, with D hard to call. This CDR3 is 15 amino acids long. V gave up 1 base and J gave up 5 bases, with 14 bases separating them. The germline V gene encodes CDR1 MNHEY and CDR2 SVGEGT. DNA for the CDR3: TGTGCCAGCAGTTACTATGGCGCCCGATCTGAGACCCAGTACTTC. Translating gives CASSYYGARSETQYF.

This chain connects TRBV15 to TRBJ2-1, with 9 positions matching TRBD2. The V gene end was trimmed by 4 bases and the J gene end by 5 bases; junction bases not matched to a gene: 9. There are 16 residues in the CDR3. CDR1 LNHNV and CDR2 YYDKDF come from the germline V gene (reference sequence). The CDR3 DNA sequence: TGTGCCACCAGCAATACTCCGGGACTAGCTCACAATGAGCAGTTCTTC. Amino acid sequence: CATSNTPGLAHNEQFF.

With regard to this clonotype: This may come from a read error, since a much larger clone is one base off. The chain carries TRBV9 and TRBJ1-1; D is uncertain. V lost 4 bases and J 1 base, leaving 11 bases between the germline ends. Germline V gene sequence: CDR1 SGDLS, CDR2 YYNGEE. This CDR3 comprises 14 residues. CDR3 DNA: TGTGCCAGCAGCTCTCAGACCAAGAACACTGAAGCTTTCTTT. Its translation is CASSSQTKNTEAFF.

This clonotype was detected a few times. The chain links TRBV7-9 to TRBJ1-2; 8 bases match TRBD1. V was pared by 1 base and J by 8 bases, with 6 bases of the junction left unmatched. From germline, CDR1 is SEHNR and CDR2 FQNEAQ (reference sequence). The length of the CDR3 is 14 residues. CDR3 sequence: CASSLEDRARGYTF. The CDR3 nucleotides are TGTGCCAGCAGCTTAGAGGACAGGGCAAGAGGCTACACCTTC.

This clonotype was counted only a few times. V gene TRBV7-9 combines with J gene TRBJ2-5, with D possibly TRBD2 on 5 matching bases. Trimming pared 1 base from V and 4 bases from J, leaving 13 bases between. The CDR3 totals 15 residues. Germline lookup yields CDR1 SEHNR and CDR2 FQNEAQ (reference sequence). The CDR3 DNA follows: TGTGCCAGCAGCTTAGACTTTTCGGGGAGAGAGACCCAGTACTTC. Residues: CASSLDFSGRETQYF.

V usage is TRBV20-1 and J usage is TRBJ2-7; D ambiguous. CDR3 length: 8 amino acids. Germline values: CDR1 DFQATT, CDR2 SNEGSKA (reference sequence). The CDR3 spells CSLNEQYF. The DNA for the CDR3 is TGCAGCTTGAACGAGCAGTACTTC.

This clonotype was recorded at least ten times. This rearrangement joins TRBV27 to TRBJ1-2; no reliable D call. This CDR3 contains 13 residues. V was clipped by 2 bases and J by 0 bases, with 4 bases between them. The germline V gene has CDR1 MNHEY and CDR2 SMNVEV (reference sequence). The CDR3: CASSLHTNYGYTF. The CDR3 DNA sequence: TGTGCCAGCAGTTTACATACTAACTATGGCTACACCTTC.

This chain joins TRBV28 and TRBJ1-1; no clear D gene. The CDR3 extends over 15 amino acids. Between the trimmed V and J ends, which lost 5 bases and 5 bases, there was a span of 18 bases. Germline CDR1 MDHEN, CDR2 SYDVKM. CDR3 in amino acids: CASSSYLVAWTEAFF. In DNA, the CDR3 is TGTGCCAGCAGTAGCTATCTAGTGGCCTGGACTGAAGCTTTCTTT.

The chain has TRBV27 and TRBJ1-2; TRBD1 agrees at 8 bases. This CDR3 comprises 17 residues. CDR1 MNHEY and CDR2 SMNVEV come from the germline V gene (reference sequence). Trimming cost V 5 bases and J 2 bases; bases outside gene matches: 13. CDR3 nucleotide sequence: TGTGCCAGCAGTCCTCGGCAGGGGGCGCGAACGAACTATGGCTACACCTTC. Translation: CASSPRQGARTNYGYTF.

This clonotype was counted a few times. CDR3 loop: CASSEHQGQETQYF. CDR3 in DNA: TGTGCCAGCAGTGAACACCAAGGCCAAGAGACCCAGTACTTC. This sequence joins TRBV6-1 and TRBJ2-5; D not resolved. This CDR3 spans 14 amino acids. Per the germline V gene, CDR1 is MNHNS and CDR2 is SASEGT. Trimming left V 2 bases short and J 1 base short, with 8 bases between.

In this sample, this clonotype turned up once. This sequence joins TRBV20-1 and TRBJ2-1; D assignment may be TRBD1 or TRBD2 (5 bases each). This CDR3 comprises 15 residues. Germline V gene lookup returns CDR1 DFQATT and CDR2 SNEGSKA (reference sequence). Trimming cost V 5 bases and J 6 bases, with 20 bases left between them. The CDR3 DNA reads TGCAGTGCTCCGGCCCGGGGCGCGGAACTCAATGAGCAGTTCTTC. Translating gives CSAPARGAELNEQFF.

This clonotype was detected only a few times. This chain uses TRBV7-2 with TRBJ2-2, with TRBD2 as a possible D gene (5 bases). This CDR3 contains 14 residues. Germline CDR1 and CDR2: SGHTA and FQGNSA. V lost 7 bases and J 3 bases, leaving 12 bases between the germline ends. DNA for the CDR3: TGTGCCAGCACCCCCCTAGCAGACACCGGGGAGCTGTTTTTT. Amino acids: CASTPLADTGELFF.

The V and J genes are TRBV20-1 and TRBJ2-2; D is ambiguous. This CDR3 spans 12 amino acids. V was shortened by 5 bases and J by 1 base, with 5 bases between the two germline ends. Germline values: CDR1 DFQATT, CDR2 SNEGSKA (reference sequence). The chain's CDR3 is CSALENTGELFF. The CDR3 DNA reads TGCAGTGCTCTAGAGAACACCGGGGAGCTGTTTTTT.

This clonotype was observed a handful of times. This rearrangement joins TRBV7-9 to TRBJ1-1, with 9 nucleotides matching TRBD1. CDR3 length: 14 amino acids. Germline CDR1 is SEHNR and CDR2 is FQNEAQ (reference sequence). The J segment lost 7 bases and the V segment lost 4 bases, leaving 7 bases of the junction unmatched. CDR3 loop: CASSSKGQGVEAFF. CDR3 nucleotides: TGTGCCAGCAGCTCAAAGGGACAGGGTGTTGAAGCTTTCTTT.

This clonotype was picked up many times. The chain's CDR3 is CASTISLKNSPLHF. In DNA form, the CDR3 reads TGTGCCAGCACGATTTCCCTTAAGAATTCACCCCTCCACTTT. The rearrangement uses TRBV28 and TRBJ1-6; D call uncertain. Germline V gene data show CDR1 as MDHEN and CDR2 as SYDVKM. This CDR3 contains 14 residues. Trimming took off 7 bases at V and 7 bases at J, with 14 bases between the two ends.

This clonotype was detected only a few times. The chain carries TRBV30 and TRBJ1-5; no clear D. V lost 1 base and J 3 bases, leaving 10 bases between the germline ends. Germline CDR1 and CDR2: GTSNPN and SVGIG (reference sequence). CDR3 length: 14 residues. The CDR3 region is CAWSERAFNQPQHF. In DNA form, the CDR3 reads TGTGCCTGGAGTGAGCGGGCCTTCAATCAGCCCCAGCATTTT.

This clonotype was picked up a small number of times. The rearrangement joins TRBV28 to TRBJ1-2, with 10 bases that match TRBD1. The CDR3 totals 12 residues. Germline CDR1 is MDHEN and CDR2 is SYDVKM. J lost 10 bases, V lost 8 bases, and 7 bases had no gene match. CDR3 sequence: CASGDRGRIYTF. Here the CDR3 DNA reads TGTGCCAGCGGCGACAGGGGGCGAATCTACACCTTC.

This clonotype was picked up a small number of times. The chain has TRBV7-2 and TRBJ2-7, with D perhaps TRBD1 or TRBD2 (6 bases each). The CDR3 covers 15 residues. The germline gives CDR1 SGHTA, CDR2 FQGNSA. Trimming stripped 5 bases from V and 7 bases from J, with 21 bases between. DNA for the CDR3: TGTGCCAGCAGCGCATTTACCGGGGGCAACGGGGAGCAGTACTTC. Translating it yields CASSAFTGGNGEQYF.